This T cell receptor beta chain comes out of a study of CD8 T cells in ankylosing spondylitis (dated by TCRdb to 2016 to 2017). About the investigation overall: To find TCR variants linked to disease, the study profiled T cell receptor beta repertoires in ankylosing spondylitis patients and healthy donors. The whole study cohort included under 140 healthy donors and about two dozen ankylosing spondylitis patients. Peripheral blood was sampled, and synovial fluid was also collected from ankylosing spondylitis patients. Results the study describes overall, beyond this receptor: In peripheral blood, the disease-linked clones were found at relatively low frequencies and had a CD8+ phenotype. Some TCR beta motif variants had previously been reported in synovial fluid and blood of reactive arthritis patients, which suggested common disease-initiation mechanisms. Significant enrichment of the disease-linked clones was reported in matched synovial fluid samples from ankylosing spondylitis patients. Blood from ankylosing spondylitis patients appeared to be characterized by a TCR beta motif made up of several highly homologous amino acid variants.

Concerning this clonotype itself: Its specific antigen is unknown. Base qualities are not at hand, and no much larger clone is one base apart.

The run used an Illumina HiSeq 2500. Quantitative 5'-RACE with molecular barcodes was used to prepare TCR beta libraries. Under the source paper's analysis protocol: Disease-linked TCR variants were identified with a new computational method built on a probabilistic model of VDJ rearrangement. The public reads were quality trimmed at Q25 with fastp and then assembled into clones with MiXCR by TCRdb, keeping productive beta chains. Rows are unified per CDR3 protein, each entry keeping the most common DNA and genes. The V and J calls were determined by TCRdb, not by the authors. A total of fewer than 500,000 distinct CDR3 sequences appear in this sample, around 20% of them only once. Together, the top ten hold 15% to 20% of the sample. Including the terminal cysteine and phenylalanine, the CDR3 comprises 15 residues. Solely the CDR3 DNA is kept, with 45 bases framed from the first base. Via the germline V gene (reference sequence), CDR1 is LNHDA and CDR2 SQIVND. V loses 4 bases at its end and J loses 6 bases; junction bases beyond the gene matches: 10.

The receptor chain draws on TRBV19 and TRBJ2-7, and 9 junction bases match TRBD1. Sequencing was done on a sample of blood, either unsorted or a sorted T cell fraction (not recorded which). The receptor's source is a male donor with ankylosing spondylitis. Here the CDR3 is given as CASSTDRGYGLEQYF. The nucleotides are TGTGCCAGTAGTACGGACAGGGGTTACGGCCTCGAGCAGTACTTC. Where the CDR3 stops, the reference TRBV19 and TRBJ2-7 genes take over; the full variable domain is DGGITQSPKYLFRKEGQNVTLSCEQNLNHDAMYWYRQDPGQGLRLIYYSQIVNDFQKGDIAEGYSVSREKKESFPLTVTSAQKNPTAFYLCASSTDRGYGLEQYFGPGTRLTVT.